This T cell receptor beta chain was recorded in a study of control samples from healthy donors and cancer patients. The CDR3 extends over 14 amino acids. Looked up from germline, CDR1 is MNHEY and CDR2 is SMNVEV (reference sequence). Trimming stripped 4 bases from V and 3 bases from J, with 12 bases between. Assay used: immunoSEQ multiplex PCR; TCRdb lists only in-frame clones, some missing. The sample includes 10,000 to 15,000 clones, approximately 93% of them seen just once. The receptor was isolated from a man of 80 years or more with lung cancer. V and J are TRBV27 and TRBJ1-1; D remains unclear. Material for sequencing was PBMCs. CDR3 nucleotides: TGTGCCAGCAGTTCCAGGTATGATTACACTGAAGCTTTCTTT. Residues: CASSSRYDYTEAFF.